Sequencing of this T cell receptor (beta chain) was carried out in a study of blood T cells in healthy people across ages. The authors ran a second PCR of roughly 6 to 12 cycles using a sample-barcoded 5' primer and a J-beta primer mix. One entry per CDR3 protein, called by TCRdb with MiXCR from the 5' RACE reads. The table shows more than 800,000 distinct CDR3 sequences, with under 30% occurring only once. A few counts support this clonotype. CDR1 is MNHNS, CDR2 SASEGT, per germline. The CDR3 totals 16 residues. Losses at the gene ends were 7 bases for V and 3 bases for J; bases not matched to a gene: 10.

The chain recombines TRBV6-1 with TRBJ1-5, with 9 nucleotides matching TRBD1. Sample: blood. The sequence derives from a woman aged 80 or over in good health. The CDR3 is CASTNFRDRANQPQHF. CDR3 nucleotide sequence: TGTGCCAGCACCAATTTCCGGGACAGGGCCAATCAGCCCCAGCATTTT.